Shown below are 22 T cell receptor beta chains from a single sample sequenced in a study of shared clonotypes between healthy human individuals. The data were produced by immunoSEQ multiplex PCR, yet TCRdb's version contains in-frame clones alone and is incomplete. This sample has about 1.5 million clones, with 95% to 99% found just once. The specimen was naive CD4+ T cells sorted from blood. Subset meaning: CD45RA+ positively selected. These receptor sequences come from a man aged 25 to 40 in good health.

Here the CDR3 reads CASSPLSGNSDTQYF. The CDR3 DNA is TGTGCCAGCTCACCACTTAGCGGGAACTCAGATACGCAGTATTTT. This chain links TRBV18 with TRBJ2-3, with TRBD2 identical over 8 bases. Unmatched junction bases numbered 4, after V lost 1 base and J lost 4 bases. From germline, CDR1 is KGHSH and CDR2 LQKENI. The length of the CDR3 is 15 residues.

The CDR3 sequence: CASRTSPYSEQYF. CDR3 DNA: TGTGCCAGTAGGACCAGCCCCTACAGCGAGCAGTACTTC. The chain combines TRBV19 with TRBJ2-7, with D unresolved. The CDR3 consists of 13 residues. V lost 6 bases and J lost 6, with 15 bases in between. CDR1 is LNHDA, CDR2 SQIVND, per germline (reference sequence).

V usage is TRBV6-5 and J usage is TRBJ1-2; D is ambiguous. The CDR3 covers 15 residues. Germline V gene sequence: CDR1 MNHEY, CDR2 SVGAGI. The ends were cut back, 0 bases at V and 7 bases at J, with 15 bases in the middle. The CDR3 DNA is TGTGCCAGCAGTTACTCGGGTCGGCAGGCAAGTGGCTACACCTTC. This sequence encodes CASSYSGRQASGYTF.

The genes are TRBV5-1 and TRBJ2-7, with TRBD1 matching 9 bases. J gave up 7 bases and V 3 bases, and 11 bases lay outside the gene matches. Germline values: CDR1 SGHRS, CDR2 YFSETQ. The CDR3 consists of 15 residues. The CDR3: CASSYGTGRYGEQYF. Written as DNA, the CDR3 is TGCGCCAGCAGCTACGGGACAGGGCGGTACGGAGAGCAGTACTTC. The complete variable domain, with remaining parts taken from reference TRBV5-1 and TRBJ2-7, reads KAGVTQTPRYLIKTRGQQVTLSCSPISGHRSVSWYQQTPGQGLQFLFEYFSETQRNKGNFPGRFSGRQFSNSRSEMNVSTLELGDSALYLCASSYGTGRYGEQYFGPGTRLTVT.

The chain has TRBV5-6 and TRBJ2-1; weak D call: TRBD2 (6 bases). With 4 bases removed from V and 8 bases from J, the gap between germline ends came to 16 bases. This CDR3 spans 14 amino acids. Germline V CDR1 and CDR2: SGHDT, YYEEEE. In nucleotides, the CDR3 is TGTGCCAGCAGCCGGAGGGTAGGGGTGGATGAGCAGTTCTTC. It encodes CASSRRVGVDEQFF. Full variable domain (outside the CDR3, taken from reference TRBV5-6 and TRBJ2-1): DAGVTQSPTHLIKTRGQQVTLRCSPKSGHDTVSWYQQALGQGPQFIFQYYEEEERQRGNFPDRFSGHQFPNYSSELNVNALLLGDSALYLCASSRRVGVDEQFFGPGTRLTVL.

The V and J genes are TRBV18 and TRBJ2-7; 10 bases align to TRBD2. Germline lookup yields CDR1 KGHSH and CDR2 LQKENI. Trimming took 2 bases from V and 1 from J; bases not matched to a gene: 14. The CDR3 contains 19 residues. CDR3 coding DNA: TGTGCCAGCTCACCATGGGGGGTTGAGACTAGCGGGCAATCCTACGAGCAGTACTTC. It is translated as CASSPWGVETSGQSYEQYF. The complete variable domain, with remaining parts taken from reference TRBV18 and TRBJ2-7, reads NAGVMQNPRHLVRRRGQEARLRCSPMKGHSHVYWYRQLPEEGLKFMVYLQKENIIDESGMPKERFSAEFPKEGPSILRIQQVVRGDSAAYFCASSPWGVETSGQSYEQYFGPGTRLTVT.

The CDR3 region is CASSRGPGNTIYF. The CDR3 nucleotides read TGTGCCAGCAGCCGCGGACCTGGAAACACCATATATTTT. The rearrangement uses TRBV6-5 and TRBJ1-3, with D uncertain. Trimming left V 6 bases short and J 2 bases short, with 8 bases between. Germline CDR1 is MNHEY and CDR2 is SVGAGI. The CDR3 consists of 13 residues.

The rearrangement uses TRBV7-9 and TRBJ2-2; a weak D match, TRBD2 (6 bases). V dropped 1 base and J dropped 3 bases, with 12 bases sitting between them. The length of the CDR3 is 16 residues. The germline V gene has CDR1 SEHNR and CDR2 FQNEAQ (reference sequence). The CDR3, as DNA: TGTGCCAGCAGCTTAGAGGAGGGTTTGTACACCGGGGAGCTGTTTTTT. It codes for CASSLEEGLYTGELFF.

V and J are TRBV11-2 and TRBJ1-1, with a weak D call TRBD1 (6 bases). Germline assignment: CDR1 SGHAT and CDR2 FQNNGV. Trimming took off 5 bases at V and 4 bases at J, with 14 bases between the two ends. The CDR3 runs to 14 residues. Here the CDR3 DNA reads TGTGCCAGCAGCGCGCGGGGGCACGGCACTGAAGCTTTCTTT. Amino acids: CASSARGHGTEAFF. Full variable domain (rest looked up from reference TRBV11-2 and TRBJ1-1): EAGVAQSPRYKIIEKRQSVAFWCNPISGHATLYWYQQILGQGPKLLIQFQNNGVVDDSQLPKDRFSAERLKGVDSTLKIQPAKLEDSAVYLCASSARGHGTEAFFGQGTRLTVV.

The chain uses TRBV7-3 and TRBJ2-1; D is perhaps TRBD2 (6 bases). There are 14 residues in the CDR3. The germline CDR1 and CDR2 sequences are SGHTA and FQGTGA. The V end lost 4 bases, the J end lost 5 bases, and 12 bases lay between the germline ends. CDR3 nucleotides: TGTGCCAGCAGCTCCATGGGACTCAACAATGAGCAGTTCTTC. It codes for CASSSMGLNNEQFF.

V gene TRBV19 combines with J gene TRBJ2-1; 11 bases agree with TRBD2. V shed 0 bases and J 5 bases; nucleotides not matched to a gene: 9. The CDR3 is made up of 18 amino acids. CDR1 and CDR2 (germline): LNHDA, SQIVND (reference sequence). This chain's CDR3 is CASSIDRLAGGNHNEQFF. The CDR3 nucleotides are TGTGCCAGTAGTATAGATCGCCTAGCGGGAGGTAACCACAATGAGCAGTTCTTC.

The rearrangement links TRBV9 to TRBJ2-2; 7 positions agree with TRBD2. Germline trimming cut 4 bases from V and 6 bases from J; bases unmatched to any gene: 9. CDR1 and CDR2 (germline): SGDLS, YYNGEE. This CDR3 is built from 15 residues. The CDR3 loop is CASSLAGPVSGELFF. The CDR3 region has the DNA TGTGCCAGCAGCTTAGCGGGCCCTGTTTCCGGGGAGCTGTTTTTT.

The chain combines TRBV19 with TRBJ1-5; a weak D match, TRBD1 (5 bases). CDR3 length equals 14 residues. Germline values: CDR1 LNHDA, CDR2 SQIVND (reference sequence). The V gene lost 10 bases and the J gene lost 1 base, with 14 bases spanning the gap. The CDR3 sequence: CATWTAGSNQPQHF. The CDR3 coding sequence is TGTGCCACTTGGACGGCAGGGAGCAATCAGCCCCAGCATTTT.

The chain recombines TRBV11-3 with TRBJ2-1; D might be TRBD1 or TRBD2, each matching 5 bases. V was shortened by 4 bases and J by 2 bases, with 18 bases between the two germline ends. The CDR3 length is 17 residues. CDR1 is SGHNT and CDR2 is YENEEA in the germline V gene. For the CDR3, the DNA is TGTGCCAGCAGCTCCCCGAAAACAGGAGGCGCCTACAATGAGCAGTTCTTC. Its translation: CASSSPKTGGAYNEQFF. The whole variable domain, filled in from reference TRBV11-3 and TRBJ2-1, reads EAGVVQSPRYKIIEKKQPVAFWCNPISGHNTLYWYLQNLGQGPELLIRYENEEAVDDSQLPKDRFSAERLKGVDSTLKIQPAELGDSAVYLCASSSPKTGGAYNEQFFGPGTRLTVL.

The V and J genes are TRBV18 and TRBJ2-7; D possibly uses TRBD1 or TRBD2 (5 bases each). V was shortened by 3 bases and J by 2 bases, with 17 bases between the two germline ends. The CDR3 extends over 16 amino acids. Germline V gene lookup returns CDR1 KGHSH and CDR2 LQKENI. CDR3 DNA: TGTGCCAGCTCACCGCCTGGGACCCACACCGCCTACGAGCAGTACTTC. Translated, it gives CASSPPGTHTAYEQYF.

The J gene is TRBJ2-2, the V gene TRBV11-2; 11 bases are shared with TRBD2. CDR3 length: 19 residues. After removal of 5 bases from V and 3 bases from J, the junction contained 14 bases not matched to a gene. CDR1 is SGHAT and CDR2 is FQNNGV in the germline V gene. This CDR3 is CASSLLPGGLAEYTGELFF. The CDR3 DNA reads as TGTGCCAGCAGCCTTCTTCCTGGGGGACTAGCGGAGTACACCGGGGAGCTGTTTTTT. Based on the CDR3 plus reference TRBV11-2 and TRBJ2-2, the full variable domain is EAGVAQSPRYKIIEKRQSVAFWCNPISGHATLYWYQQILGQGPKLLIQFQNNGVVDDSQLPKDRFSAERLKGVDSTLKIQPAKLEDSAVYLCASSLLPGGLAEYTGELFFGEGSRLTVL.

The chain uses TRBV19 and TRBJ1-2; a weak D match, TRBD1 (6 bases). This CDR3 is built from 14 residues. V lost 5 bases and J 2 bases, leaving 12 bases between the germline ends. Germline V gives CDR1 LNHDA, CDR2 SQIVND (reference sequence). In nucleotides, the CDR3 is TGTGCCAGTAGTTTACTCGGACAGAACTATGGCTACACCTTC. It is translated as CASSLLGQNYGYTF.

The V call is TRBV7-2, the J call TRBJ2-3; 10 bases fit TRBD1. The V and J ends lost 7 bases and 3 bases, in that order; junction bases with no gene match: 4. The length of the CDR3 is 14 residues. Germline-derived CDR1 and CDR2 are SGHTA and FQGNSA. Written as DNA, the CDR3 is TGTGCCAGCACCAGGGACAGGGGAACAGATACGCAGTATTTT. It codes for CASTRDRGTDTQYF.

V usage is TRBV5-1 and J usage is TRBJ2-3; D possibly corresponds to TRBD2 (5 bases). The CDR3 loop spans 14 amino acids. Trimming removed 3 bases at V and 4 bases at J, with 12 bases between. Germline V gene data show CDR1 as SGHRS and CDR2 as YFSETQ. CDR3 sequence reads: CASSSSPGSDTQYF. CDR3 bases: TGCGCCAGCAGCTCGAGTCCGGGGTCAGATACGCAGTATTTT.

The genes are TRBV7-9 and TRBJ2-2, with D unresolved. The CDR3 extends over 16 amino acids. CDR1 SEHNR and CDR2 FQNEAQ come from the germline V gene (reference sequence). Trimming stripped 2 bases from V and 4 bases from J, with 14 bases between. The CDR3 nucleotides are TGTGCCAGCAGCTTACCCGGGCTGCGAGGCACCGGGGAGCTGTTTTTT. Protein product: CASSLPGLRGTGELFF.

With regard to this clone: The sample has other DNA sequences that encode this CDR3 too. The rearrangement uses TRBV7-3 and TRBJ2-5, with TRBD1 matching over 10 bases. Unmatched junction bases numbered 2, after V lost 5 bases and J lost 5 bases. The CDR3 length is 13 residues. The V gene's germline CDR1 is SGHTA and CDR2 FQGTGA. The CDR3 sequence: CASSPGQGETQYF. For the CDR3, the DNA is TGTGCCAGCAGCCCGGGACAGGGGGAGACCCAGTACTTC.

This sequence joins TRBV7-2 and TRBJ2-1; D uncertain. CDR1 is SGHTA and CDR2 is FQGNSA in the germline V gene. The CDR3 sequence is 12 residues long. The V end was cut by 5 bases, the J end by 2 bases, with 4 bases between. As DNA, the CDR3 is TGTGCCAGCAGCAGTCCCTACAATGAGCAGTTCTTC. Translating it yields CASSSPYNEQFF. Full variable domain (missing parts from reference TRBV7-2 and TRBJ2-1): GAGVSQSPSNKVTEKGKDVELRCDPISGHTALYWYRQSLGQGLEFLIYFQGNSAPDKSGLPSDRFSAERTGGSVSTLTIQRTQQEDSAVYLCASSSPYNEQFFGPGTRLTVL.